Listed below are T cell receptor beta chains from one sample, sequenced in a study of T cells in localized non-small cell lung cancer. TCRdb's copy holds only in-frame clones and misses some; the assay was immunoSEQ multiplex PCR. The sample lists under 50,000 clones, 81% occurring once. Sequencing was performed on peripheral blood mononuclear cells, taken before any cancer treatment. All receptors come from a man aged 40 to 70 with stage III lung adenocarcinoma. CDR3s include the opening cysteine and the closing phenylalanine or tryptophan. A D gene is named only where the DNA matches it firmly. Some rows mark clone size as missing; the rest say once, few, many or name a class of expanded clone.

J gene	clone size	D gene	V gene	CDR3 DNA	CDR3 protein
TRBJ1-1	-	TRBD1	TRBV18	TGTGCCAGCTCACAAGGGGGCACGGACACTGAAGCTTTCTTT	CASSQGGTDTEAFF
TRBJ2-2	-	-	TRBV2	TGTGCCAGCAGTTACACCGGGGAGCTGTTTTTT	CASSYTGELFF
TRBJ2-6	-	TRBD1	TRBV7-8	TGTGCCAGCACCGTGGGACAGATCTACTCTGGGGCCAACGTCCTGACTTTC	CASTVGQIYSGANVLTF
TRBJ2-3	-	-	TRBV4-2	TGTGCCAGCAGCCAAGATAAGAGCACAGATACGCAGTATTTT	CASSQDKSTDTQYF
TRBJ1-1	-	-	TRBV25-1	TGTGCCAGCAGTGAACAGGGGACGGGCTACACTGAAGCTTTCTTT	CASSEQGTGYTEAFF
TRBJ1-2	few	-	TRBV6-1	TGTGCCAGCATAGCCGTGAGCGGCTACACCTTC	CASIAVSGYTF
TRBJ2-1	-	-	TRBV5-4	TGTGCCAGCAGCTTGTGGGGTTCCTACAATGAGCAGTTCTTC	CASSLWGSYNEQFF
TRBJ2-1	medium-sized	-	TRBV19	TGTGCCAGTAGTATAGGCGCCGGGGGTGAGCAGTTCTTC	CASSIGAGGEQFF
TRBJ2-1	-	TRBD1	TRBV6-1	TGTGCCAGCAGTGCGGACAGGGGATCCTACAATGAGCAGTTCTTC	CASSADRGSYNEQFF
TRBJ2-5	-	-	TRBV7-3	TGTGCCAGCAGCCCCGGGGAGCGGTGGCAAGAGACCCAGTACTTC	CASSPGERWQETQYF
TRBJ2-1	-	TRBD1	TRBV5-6	TGTGCCAGCAGCCTCCGGGACAGGCACCACAATGAGCAGTTCTTC	CASSLRDRHHNEQFF
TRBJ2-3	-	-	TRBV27	TGTGCCAGCAGTTTCTCCCGCCCCACAGATACGCAGTATTTT	CASSFSRPTDTQYF
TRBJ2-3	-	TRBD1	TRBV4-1	TGCGCCAGCAGCCCTCGGGACAGCTCCACAGATACGCAGTATTTT	CASSPRDSSTDTQYF
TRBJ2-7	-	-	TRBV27	TGTGCCTCCTGCCAGACGGGCAGCCTCCACGAGCAGTACTTC	CASCQTGSLHEQYF
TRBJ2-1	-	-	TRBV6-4	TGTGCCAGCAGTCGCGAGCTTGGCAATGAGCAGTTCTTC	CASSRELGNEQFF
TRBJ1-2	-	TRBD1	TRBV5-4	TGTACCAGCAGCCGGACAGGGTTTTATGGCTACACCTTC	CTSSRTGFYGYTF
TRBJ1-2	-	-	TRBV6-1	TGTGCCAGCAGTGAAGCGAACGGGTGGGGCGGCTATGGCTACACCTTC	CASSEANGWGGYGYTF
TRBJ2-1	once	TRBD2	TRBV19	TGTGCCAGTAGTATAACTAGCGGGAGCTCCTACAATGAGCAGTTCTTC	CASSITSGSSYNEQFF
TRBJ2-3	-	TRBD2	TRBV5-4	TGTGCCAGCAGCTCTAGCGGGGGGGTCACAGATACGCAGTATTTT	CASSSSGGVTDTQYF
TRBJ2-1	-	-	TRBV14	TGTGCCAGCAGCCAAGTCCCCAATGAGCAGTTCTTC	CASSQVPNEQFF
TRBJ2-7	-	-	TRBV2	TGTGCCAGCAGTGAATTGACGGCCTACGAGCAGTACTTC	CASSELTAYEQYF
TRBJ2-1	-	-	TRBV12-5	TGTGCTAGTGGATCCGGGACTGGTATGGGGGAGCAGTTCTTC	CASGSGTGMGEQFF
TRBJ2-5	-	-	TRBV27	TGTGCCAGCAGTTTAAAGTCCAGCCAAGAGACCCAGTACTTC	CASSLKSSQETQYF
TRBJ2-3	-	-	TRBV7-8	TGTGCCAGCGGGGAGCGCTCAGATACGCAGTATTTT	CASGERSDTQYF
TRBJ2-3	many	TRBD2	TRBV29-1	TGCAGCGTACGAGCGGGGGGACCCACAGATACGCAGTATTTT	CSVRAGGPTDTQYF
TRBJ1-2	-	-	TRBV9	TGTGCCAGCAGCGTGCTGGGTGGGGCAGGGTATGGCTACACCTTC	CASSVLGGAGYGYTF
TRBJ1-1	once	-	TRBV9	TGTGCCAGCAGCGTAGGTCCGAACACTGAAGCTTTCTTT	CASSVGPNTEAFF
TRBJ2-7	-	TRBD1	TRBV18	TGTGCCAGCTCACCACGGGGACAGGGAGCCTCCTACGAGCAGTACTTC	CASSPRGQGASYEQYF
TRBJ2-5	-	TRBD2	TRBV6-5	TGTGCCAGCAGATTCCGGGGGGGGGCCTTAGAGACCCAGTACTTC	CASRFRGGALETQYF
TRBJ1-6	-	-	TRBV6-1	TGTGCCTCACAGGGCACACCCCTCCACTTT	CASQGTPLHF
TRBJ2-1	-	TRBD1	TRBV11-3	TGTGCCAGCAGCCATGGGACAGTTTCCTACAATGAGCAGTTCTTC	CASSHGTVSYNEQFF
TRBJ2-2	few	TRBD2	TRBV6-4	TGTGCCAGCAGTGTAAGCGGGGGGAACACCGGGGAGCTGTTTTTT	CASSVSGGNTGELFF
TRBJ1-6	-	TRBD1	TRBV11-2	TGTGCCAGCAGCTGGGGACAGGGGCACAGGTCACCCCTCCACTTT	CASSWGQGHRSPLHF
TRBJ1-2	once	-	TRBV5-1	TGCGCCAGCAGCTTCATACTTAACTATGGCTACACCTTC	CASSFILNYGYTF
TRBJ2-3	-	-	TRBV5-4	TGTGCCAGCAGCCTGACGACAGTGGGAGATACGCAGTATTTT	CASSLTTVGDTQYF
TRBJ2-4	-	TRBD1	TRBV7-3	TGTGCCAGCACCCCAGGCCAGGGGGCAGGTGACATTCAGTACTTC	CASTPGQGAGDIQYF
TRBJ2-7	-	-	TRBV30	TGTGCCTGGAGTTTCCGGGTCCTCAACTCCTACGAGCAGTACTTC	CAWSFRVLNSYEQYF
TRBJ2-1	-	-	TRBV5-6	TGTGCCAGCAGCTTGGATGAGACAGGACCCAATGAGCAGTTCTTC	CASSLDETGPNEQFF
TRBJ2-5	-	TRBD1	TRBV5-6	TGTGCCAGCAGCTATTATTCCGGGACAGGGTTTCAAGAGACCCAGTACTTC	CASSYYSGTGFQETQYF
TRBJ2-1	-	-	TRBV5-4	TGTGCCAGCAGCTTCTTACAGGGTTCCAATGAGCAGTTCTTC	CASSFLQGSNEQFF
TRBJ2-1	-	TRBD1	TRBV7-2	TGTGCCAGCAGCCGGGACAGGGGGAGTGAGCAGTTCTTC	CASSRDRGSEQFF
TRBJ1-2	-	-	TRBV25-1	TGTGCCAGCAGTGGTCCCTCCTGGGGGGGCTACACCTTC	CASSGPSWGGYTF
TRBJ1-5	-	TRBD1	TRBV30	TGTGCCTGGAGTGTCGGGGGACAGGGTAATCAGCCCCAGCATTTT	CAWSVGGQGNQPQHF
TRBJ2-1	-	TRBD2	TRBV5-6	TGTGCCAGCAGCGGGGGACTAGCGGGACCCCTGGGGCAGTTCTTC	CASSGGLAGPLGQFF
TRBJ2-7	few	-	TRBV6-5	TGTGCCAGCAGTTACGACAGCGAGCAGTACTTC	CASSYDSEQYF
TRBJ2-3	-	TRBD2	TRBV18	TGTGCCAGCTCACCAGCGCCAGCGGGGGCTGGAGATACGCAGTATTTT	CASSPAPAGAGDTQYF
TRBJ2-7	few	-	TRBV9	TGTGCCAGCAGCCCCCGGGACGGAGATTACTACGAGCAGTACTTC	CASSPRDGDYYEQYF
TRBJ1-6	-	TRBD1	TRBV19	TGTGCCAGTAGTACCCCTACAGGGGTACATTCACCCCTCCACTTT	CASSTPTGVHSPLHF
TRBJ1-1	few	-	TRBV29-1	TGCAGCGTTGTGTCCTACGGGGCTTTCTTT	CSVVSYGAFF
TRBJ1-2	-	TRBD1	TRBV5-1	TGCGCCAGCAGCTTGGGAGGACAGGGCTATGGCTACACCTTC	CASSLGGQGYGYTF
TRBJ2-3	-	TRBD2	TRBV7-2	TGTGCCAGCAGCACAGGACTAGCGGGGGGAACAGATACGCAGTATTTT	CASSTGLAGGTDTQYF
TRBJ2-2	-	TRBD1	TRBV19	TGTGCCAGTAGTCCTCGACAGGGTGGGTCCGGGGAGCTGTTTTTT	CASSPRQGGSGELFF
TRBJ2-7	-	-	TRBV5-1	TGCGCCAGCAGCTTGGGGAGGAGCTCCTACGAGCAGTACTTC	CASSLGRSSYEQYF
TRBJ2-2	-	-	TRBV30	TGTGCCTGGAGTGTAACAGGGTTGAACACCGGGGAGCTGTTTTTT	CAWSVTGLNTGELFF
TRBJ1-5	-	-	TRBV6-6	TGTGCCAGCAGTCCCTCGGGGGATCAGCCCCAGCATTTT	CASSPSGDQPQHF
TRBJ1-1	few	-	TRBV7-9	TGTGCCAGCAGCTCAGGACCGATGAACACTGAAGCTTTCTTT	CASSSGPMNTEAFF
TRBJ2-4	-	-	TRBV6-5	TGTGCCAGCAGCCGAGGGGACCTACAGTACTTC	CASSRGDLQYF
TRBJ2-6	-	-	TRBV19	TGTGCCAGTAGTCTCTTTCTGTTGCCTTACTCCGGGGCCAACGTCCTGACTTTC	CASSLFLLPYSGANVLTF
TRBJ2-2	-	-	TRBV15	TGTGCCACCAGCAGAGATATGATGGCCGGGGAGCTGTTTTTT	CATSRDMMAGELFF